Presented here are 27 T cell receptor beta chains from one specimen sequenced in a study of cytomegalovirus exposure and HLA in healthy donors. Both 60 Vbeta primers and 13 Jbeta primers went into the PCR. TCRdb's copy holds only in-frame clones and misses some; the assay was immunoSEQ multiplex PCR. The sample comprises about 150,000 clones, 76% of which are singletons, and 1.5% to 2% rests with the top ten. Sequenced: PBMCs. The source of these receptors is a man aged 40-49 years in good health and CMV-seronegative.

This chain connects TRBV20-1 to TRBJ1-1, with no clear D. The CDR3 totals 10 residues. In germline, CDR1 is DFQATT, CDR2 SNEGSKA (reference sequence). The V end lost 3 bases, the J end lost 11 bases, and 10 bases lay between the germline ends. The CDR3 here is CSASISGAFF. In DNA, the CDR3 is TGCAGTGCTAGCATCTCGGGTGCTTTCTTT.

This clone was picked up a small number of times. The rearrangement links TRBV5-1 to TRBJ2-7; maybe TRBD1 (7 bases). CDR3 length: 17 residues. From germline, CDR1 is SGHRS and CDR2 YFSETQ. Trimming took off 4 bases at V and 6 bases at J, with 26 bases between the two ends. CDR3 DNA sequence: TGCGCCAGCAGCCGGCCCTCGGAGGGGGCAAGCGCGCGCGAGCAGTACTTC. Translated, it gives CASSRPSEGASAREQYF.

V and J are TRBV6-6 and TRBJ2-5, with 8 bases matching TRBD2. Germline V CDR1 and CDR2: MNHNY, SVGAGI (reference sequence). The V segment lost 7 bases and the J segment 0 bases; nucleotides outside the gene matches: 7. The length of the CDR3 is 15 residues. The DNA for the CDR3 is TGTGCCAGCATCCCGGGACTAGAGTACCAAGAGACCCAGTACTTC. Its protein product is CASIPGLEYQETQYF.

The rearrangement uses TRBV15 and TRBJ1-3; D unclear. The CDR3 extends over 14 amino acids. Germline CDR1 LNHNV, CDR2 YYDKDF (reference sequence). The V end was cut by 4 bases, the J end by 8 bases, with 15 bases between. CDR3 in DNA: TGTGCCACCAGCATCGGCGGAGAGAGCCACACCATATATTTT. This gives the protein CATSIGGESHTIYF.

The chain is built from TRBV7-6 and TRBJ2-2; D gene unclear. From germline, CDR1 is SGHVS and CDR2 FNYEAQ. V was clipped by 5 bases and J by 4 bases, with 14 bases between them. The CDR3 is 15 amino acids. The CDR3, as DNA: TGTGCCAGCAGCCTCCAGCTCCCGGGCACCGGGGAGCTGTTTTTT. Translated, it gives CASSLQLPGTGELFF.

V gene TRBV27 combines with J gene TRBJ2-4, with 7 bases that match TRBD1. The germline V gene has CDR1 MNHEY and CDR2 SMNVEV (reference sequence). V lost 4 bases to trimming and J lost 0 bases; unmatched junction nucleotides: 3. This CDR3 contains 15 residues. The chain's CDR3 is CASSSQGLAKNIQYF. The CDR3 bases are TGTGCCAGCAGTTCACAGGGGCTAGCCAAAAACATTCAGTACTTC.

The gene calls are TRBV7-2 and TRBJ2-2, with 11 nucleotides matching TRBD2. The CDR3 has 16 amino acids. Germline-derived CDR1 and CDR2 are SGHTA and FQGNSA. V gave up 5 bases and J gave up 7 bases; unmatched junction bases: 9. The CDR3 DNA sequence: TGTGCCAGCAGCAGATATAGCGGGGGGGCACTCGGGGAGCTGTTTTTT. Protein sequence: CASSRYSGGALGELFF.

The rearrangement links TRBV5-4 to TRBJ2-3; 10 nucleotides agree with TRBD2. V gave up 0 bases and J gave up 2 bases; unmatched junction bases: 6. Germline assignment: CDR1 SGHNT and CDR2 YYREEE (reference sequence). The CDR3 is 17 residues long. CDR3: CASSLGRTSGSTDTQYF. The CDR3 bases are TGTGCCAGCAGCTTGGGAAGGACTAGCGGATCCACAGATACGCAGTATTTT.

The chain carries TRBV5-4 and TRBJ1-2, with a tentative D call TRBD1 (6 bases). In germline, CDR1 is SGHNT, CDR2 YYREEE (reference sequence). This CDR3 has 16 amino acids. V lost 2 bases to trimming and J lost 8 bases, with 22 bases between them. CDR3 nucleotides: TGTGCCAGCAGCTTTTCCGGTTCTGGGGGCAATGTAGGCTACACCTTC. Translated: CASSFSGSGGNVGYTF.

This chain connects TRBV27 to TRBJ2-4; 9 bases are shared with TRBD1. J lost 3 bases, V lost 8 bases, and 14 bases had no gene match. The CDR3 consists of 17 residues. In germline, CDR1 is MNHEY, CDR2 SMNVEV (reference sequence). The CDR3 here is CASRSGTGKRGKNIQYF. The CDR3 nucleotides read TGTGCCAGCCGATCCGGGACAGGGAAGAGAGGCAAAAACATTCAGTACTTC.

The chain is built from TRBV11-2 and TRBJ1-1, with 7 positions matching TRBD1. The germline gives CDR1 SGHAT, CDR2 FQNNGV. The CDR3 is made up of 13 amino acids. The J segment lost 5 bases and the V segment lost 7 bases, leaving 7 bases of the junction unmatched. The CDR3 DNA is TGTGCCAGCATCTACAGGGGTGGTACTGAAGCTTTCTTT. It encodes CASIYRGGTEAFF.

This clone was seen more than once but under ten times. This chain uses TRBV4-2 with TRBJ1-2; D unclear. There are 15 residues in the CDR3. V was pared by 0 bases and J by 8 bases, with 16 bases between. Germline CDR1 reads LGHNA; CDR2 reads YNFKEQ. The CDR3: CASSQDWAGEGGYTF. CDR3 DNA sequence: TGTGCCAGCAGCCAAGATTGGGCCGGGGAAGGGGGCTACACCTTC.

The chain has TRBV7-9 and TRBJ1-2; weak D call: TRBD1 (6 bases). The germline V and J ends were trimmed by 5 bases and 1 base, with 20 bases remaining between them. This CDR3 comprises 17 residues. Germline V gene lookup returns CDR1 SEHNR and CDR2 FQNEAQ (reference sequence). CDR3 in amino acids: CASSVSGTPQINYGYTF. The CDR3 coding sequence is TGTGCCAGCAGCGTGTCCGGGACACCCCAAATTAACTATGGCTACACCTTC. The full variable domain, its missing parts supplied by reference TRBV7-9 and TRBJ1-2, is DTGVSQNPRHKITKRGQNVTFRCDPISEHNRLYWYRQTLGQGPEFLTYFQNEAQLEKSRLLSDRFSAERPKGSFSTLEIQRTEQGDSAMYLCASSVSGTPQINYGYTFGSGTRLTVV.

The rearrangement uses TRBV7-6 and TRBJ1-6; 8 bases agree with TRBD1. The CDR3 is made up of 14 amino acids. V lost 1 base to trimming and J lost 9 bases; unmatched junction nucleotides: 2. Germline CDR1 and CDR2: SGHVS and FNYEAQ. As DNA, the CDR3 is TGTGCCAGCAGCTTAGAGACAGGGGTTTCACCCCTCCACTTT. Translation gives CASSLETGVSPLHF. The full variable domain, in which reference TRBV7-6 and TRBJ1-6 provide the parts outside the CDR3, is GAGVSQSPRYKVTKRGQDVALRCDPISGHVSLYWYRQALGQGPEFLTYFNYEAQQDKSGLPNDRFSAERPEGSISTLTIQRTEQRDSAMYRCASSLETGVSPLHFGNGTRLTVT.

The CDR3 sequence: CASSYSGGGSDEQFF. As DNA, the CDR3 is TGTGCCAGCAGTTACTCCGGGGGGGGGAGCGATGAGCAGTTCTTC. This chain joins TRBV6-5 and TRBJ2-1; 8 nucleotides match TRBD2. The junction had 6 bases not matched to a gene; V was cut back by 0 bases and J by 8 bases. The length of the CDR3 is 15 residues. Germline lookup yields CDR1 MNHEY and CDR2 SVGAGI.

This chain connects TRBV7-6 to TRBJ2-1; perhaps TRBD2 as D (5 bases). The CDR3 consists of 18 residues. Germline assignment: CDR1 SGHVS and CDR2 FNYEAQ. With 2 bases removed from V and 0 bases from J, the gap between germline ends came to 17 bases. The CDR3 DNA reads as TGTGCCAGCAGCTTACTAGCTGCGGAGCTGCCCTCCTACAATGAGCAGTTCTTC. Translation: CASSLLAAELPSYNEQFF.

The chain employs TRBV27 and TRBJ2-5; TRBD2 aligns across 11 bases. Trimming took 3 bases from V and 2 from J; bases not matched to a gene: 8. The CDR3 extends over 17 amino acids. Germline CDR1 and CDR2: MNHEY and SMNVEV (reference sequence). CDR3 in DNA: TGTGCCAGCAGTTTTGGGCTAGCGGGGGGTCTACAAGAGACCCAGTACTTC. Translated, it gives CASSFGLAGGLQETQYF.

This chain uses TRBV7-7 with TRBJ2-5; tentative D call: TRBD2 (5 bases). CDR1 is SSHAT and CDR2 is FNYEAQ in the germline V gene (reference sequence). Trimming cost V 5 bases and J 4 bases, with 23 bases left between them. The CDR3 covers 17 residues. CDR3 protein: CASSPGAGSGVRETQYF. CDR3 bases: TGTGCCAGCAGCCCCGGCGCGGGCAGTGGGGTTCGAGAGACCCAGTACTTC. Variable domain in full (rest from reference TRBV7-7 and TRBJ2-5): GAGVSQSPRYKVTKRGQDVTLRCDPISSHATLYWYQQALGQGPEFLTYFNYEAQPDKSGLPSDRFSAERPEGSISTLTIQRTEQRDSAMYRCASSPGAGSGVRETQYFGPGTRLLVL.

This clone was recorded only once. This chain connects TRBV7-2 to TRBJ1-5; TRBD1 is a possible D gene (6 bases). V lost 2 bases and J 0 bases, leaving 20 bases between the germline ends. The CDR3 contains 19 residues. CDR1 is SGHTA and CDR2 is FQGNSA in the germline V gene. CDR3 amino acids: CASSLYLGRGRDSNQPQHF. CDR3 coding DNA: TGTGCCAGCAGCTTATATCTCGGCAGGGGACGGGATAGCAATCAGCCCCAGCATTTT.

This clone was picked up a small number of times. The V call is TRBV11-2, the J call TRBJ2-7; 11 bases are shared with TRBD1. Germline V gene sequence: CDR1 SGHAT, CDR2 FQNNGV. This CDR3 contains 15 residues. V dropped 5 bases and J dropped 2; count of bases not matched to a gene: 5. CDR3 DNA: TGTGCCAGCAGCCGCGCGGGACAGGGGGCCTACGAGCAGTACTTC. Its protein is CASSRAGQGAYEQYF.

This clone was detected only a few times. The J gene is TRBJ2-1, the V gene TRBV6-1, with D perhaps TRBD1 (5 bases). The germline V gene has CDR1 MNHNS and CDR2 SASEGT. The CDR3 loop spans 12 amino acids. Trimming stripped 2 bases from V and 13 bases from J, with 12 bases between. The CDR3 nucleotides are TGTGCCAGCAGTGAAACCAGGGCGGATCAGTTCTTC. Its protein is CASSETRADQFF.

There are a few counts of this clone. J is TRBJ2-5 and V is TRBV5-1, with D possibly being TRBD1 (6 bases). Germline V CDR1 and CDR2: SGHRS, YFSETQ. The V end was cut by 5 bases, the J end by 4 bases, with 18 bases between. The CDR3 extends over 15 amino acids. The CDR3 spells CASRGIQGNGETQYF. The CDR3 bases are TGCGCCAGCAGGGGTATACAGGGTAACGGAGAGACCCAGTACTTC.

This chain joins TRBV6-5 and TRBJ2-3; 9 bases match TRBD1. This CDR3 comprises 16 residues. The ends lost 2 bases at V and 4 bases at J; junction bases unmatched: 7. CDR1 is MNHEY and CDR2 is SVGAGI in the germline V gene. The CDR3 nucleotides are TGTGCCAGCAGTTACACAGGGGGCGCTTGGGCAGATACGCAGTATTTT. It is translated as CASSYTGGAWADTQYF.

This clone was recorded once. The CDR3 spells CASSSWRGSSYNEQFF. In nucleotides, the CDR3 is TGTGCCAGCAGCTCGTGGCGGGGCAGCTCCTACAATGAGCAGTTCTTC. The rearrangement joins TRBV7-9 to TRBJ2-1, with D possibly being TRBD2 (6 bases). V shed 4 bases and J shed 0 bases, with 13 bases lying between them. The CDR3 has 16 residues. CDR1 is SEHNR and CDR2 is FQNEAQ in the germline V gene (reference sequence). Based on the CDR3 plus reference TRBV7-9 and TRBJ2-1, the full variable domain is DTGVSQNPRHKITKRGQNVTFRCDPISEHNRLYWYRQTLGQGPEFLTYFQNEAQLEKSRLLSDRFSAERPKGSFSTLEIQRTEQGDSAMYLCASSSWRGSSYNEQFFGPGTRLTVL.

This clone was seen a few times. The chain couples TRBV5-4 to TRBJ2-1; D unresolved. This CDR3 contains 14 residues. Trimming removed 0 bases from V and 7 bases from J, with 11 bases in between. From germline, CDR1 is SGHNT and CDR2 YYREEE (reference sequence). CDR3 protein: CASSLDVTGNEQFF. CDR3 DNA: TGTGCCAGCAGCTTGGACGTGACCGGGAATGAGCAGTTCTTC.

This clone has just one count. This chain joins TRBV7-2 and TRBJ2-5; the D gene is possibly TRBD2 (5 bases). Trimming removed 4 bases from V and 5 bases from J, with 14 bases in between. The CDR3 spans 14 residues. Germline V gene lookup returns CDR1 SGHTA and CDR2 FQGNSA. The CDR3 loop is CASSSQRVRETQYF. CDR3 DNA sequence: TGTGCCAGCAGCTCCCAGAGGGTTCGCGAGACCCAGTACTTC.

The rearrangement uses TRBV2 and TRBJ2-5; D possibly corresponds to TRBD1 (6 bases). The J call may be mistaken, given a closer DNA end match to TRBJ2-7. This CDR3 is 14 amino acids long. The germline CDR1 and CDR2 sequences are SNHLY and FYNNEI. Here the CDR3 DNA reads TGTGCCACGATTGTGGAAACAGGGCGCGACGAGCAGTACTTC. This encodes CATIVETGRDEQYF.